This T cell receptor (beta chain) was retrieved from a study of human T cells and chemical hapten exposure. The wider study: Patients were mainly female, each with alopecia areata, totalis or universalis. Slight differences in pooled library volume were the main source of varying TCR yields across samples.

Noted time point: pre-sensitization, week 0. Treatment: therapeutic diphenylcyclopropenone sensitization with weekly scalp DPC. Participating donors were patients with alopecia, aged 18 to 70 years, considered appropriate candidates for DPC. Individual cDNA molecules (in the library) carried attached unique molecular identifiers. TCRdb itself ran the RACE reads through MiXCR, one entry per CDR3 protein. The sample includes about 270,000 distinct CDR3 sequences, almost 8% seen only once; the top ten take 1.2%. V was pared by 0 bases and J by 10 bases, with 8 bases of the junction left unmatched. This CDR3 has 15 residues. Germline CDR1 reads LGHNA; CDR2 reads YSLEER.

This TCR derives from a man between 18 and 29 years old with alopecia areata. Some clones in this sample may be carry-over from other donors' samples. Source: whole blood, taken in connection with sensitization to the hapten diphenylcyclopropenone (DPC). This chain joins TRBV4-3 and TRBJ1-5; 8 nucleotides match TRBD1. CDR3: CASSQDRGTGRPQHF. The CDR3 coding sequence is TGCGCCAGCAGCCAAGATAGGGGGACAGGTCGACCCCAGCATTTT.